This entry is about one T cell receptor beta chain. The antigen is unknown. Generated by immunoSEQ multiplex PCR, the TCRdb table keeps only in-frame clones and is missing some. The table includes about 64,000 clones, about 87% detected once. CDR3 length: 14 amino acids. V gave up 7 bases and J gave up 4 bases; unmatched junction bases: 5. Germline V lookup: CDR1 LNHDA, CDR2 SQIVND (reference sequence). The data belong to a study of OX40 agonist ivuxolimab in advanced cancers. Study findings and constraints: Partial responders dosed at 0.1-3.0 mg/kg displayed clonal expansion ranking among the lowest.

The V gene is TRBV19, the J gene TRBJ2-5, with 11 bases aligning to TRBD1. The sequenced sample was CD4+ or CD8+ T cells sorted from blood, obtained in a trial of the OX40 agonist ivuxolimab. This TCR was sampled from an adult with an advanced solid tumor such as melanoma, head and neck, liver or kidney cancer. CDR3 sequence (DNA): TGTGCCAGTAAGGGGACAGGGGGTGTAGAGACCCAGTACTTC. This codes for CASKGTGGVETQYF.